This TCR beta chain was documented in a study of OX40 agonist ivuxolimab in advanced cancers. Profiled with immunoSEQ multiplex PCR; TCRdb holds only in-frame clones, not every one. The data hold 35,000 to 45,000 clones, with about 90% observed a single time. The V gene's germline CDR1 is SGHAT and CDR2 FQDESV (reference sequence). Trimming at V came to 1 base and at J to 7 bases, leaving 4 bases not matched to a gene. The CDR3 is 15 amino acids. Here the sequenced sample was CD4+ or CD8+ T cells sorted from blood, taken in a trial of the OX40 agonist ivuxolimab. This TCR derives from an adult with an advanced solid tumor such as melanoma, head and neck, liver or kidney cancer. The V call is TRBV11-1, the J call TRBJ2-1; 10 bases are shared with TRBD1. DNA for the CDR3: TGTGCCAGCAGCTTAGAGGGACAGGGGCGAAATGAGCAGTTCTTC. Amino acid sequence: CASSLEGQGRNEQFF.